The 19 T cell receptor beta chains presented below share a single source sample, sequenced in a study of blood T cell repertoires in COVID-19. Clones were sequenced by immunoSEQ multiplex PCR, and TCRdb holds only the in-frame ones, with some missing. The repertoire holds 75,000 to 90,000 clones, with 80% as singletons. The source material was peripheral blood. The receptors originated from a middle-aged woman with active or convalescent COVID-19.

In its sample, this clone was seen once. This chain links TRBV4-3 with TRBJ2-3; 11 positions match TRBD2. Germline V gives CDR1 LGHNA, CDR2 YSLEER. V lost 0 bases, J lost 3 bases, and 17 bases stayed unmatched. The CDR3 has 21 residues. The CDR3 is CASSQEGAGLAGARGTDTQYF. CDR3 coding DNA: TGCGCCAGCAGCCAAGAAGGGGCCGGACTAGCGGGCGCAAGGGGTACAGATACGCAGTATTTT.

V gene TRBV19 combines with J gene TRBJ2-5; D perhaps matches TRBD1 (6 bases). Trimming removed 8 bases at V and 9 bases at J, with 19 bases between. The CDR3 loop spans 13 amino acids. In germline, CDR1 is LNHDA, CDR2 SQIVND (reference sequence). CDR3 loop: CASSVGSTGAQYF. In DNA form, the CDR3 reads TGTGCCAGTTCAGTGGGGTCGACAGGCGCCCAGTACTTC. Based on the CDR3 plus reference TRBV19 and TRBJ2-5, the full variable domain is DGGITQSPKYLFRKEGQNVTLSCEQNLNHDAMYWYRQDPGQGLRLIYYSQIVNDFQKGDIAEGYSVSREKKESFPLTVTSAQKNPTAFYLCASSVGSTGAQYFGPGTRLLVL.

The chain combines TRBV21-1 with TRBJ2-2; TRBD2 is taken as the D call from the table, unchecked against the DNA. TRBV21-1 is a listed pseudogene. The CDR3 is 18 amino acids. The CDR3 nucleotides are TGTGCCAGCAGCACCCCCCGCGGGGCAGGGCGAATGGCCGGGGAGCTGTTTTTT. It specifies CASSTPRGAGRMAGELFF.

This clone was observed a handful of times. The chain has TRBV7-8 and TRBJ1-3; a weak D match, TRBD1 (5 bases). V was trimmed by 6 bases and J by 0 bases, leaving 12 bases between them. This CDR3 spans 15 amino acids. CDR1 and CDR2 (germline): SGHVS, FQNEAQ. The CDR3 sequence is CASSIQVYSGNTIYF. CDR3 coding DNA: TGTGCCAGCAGTATACAGGTTTACTCTGGAAACACCATATATTTT.

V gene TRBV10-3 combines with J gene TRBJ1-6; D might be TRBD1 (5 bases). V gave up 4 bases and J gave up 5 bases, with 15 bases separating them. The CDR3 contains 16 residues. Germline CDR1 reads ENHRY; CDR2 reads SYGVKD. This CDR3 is CAISGQIPGNNSPLHF. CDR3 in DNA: TGTGCCATCAGTGGACAGATCCCCGGCAATAATTCACCCCTCCACTTT.

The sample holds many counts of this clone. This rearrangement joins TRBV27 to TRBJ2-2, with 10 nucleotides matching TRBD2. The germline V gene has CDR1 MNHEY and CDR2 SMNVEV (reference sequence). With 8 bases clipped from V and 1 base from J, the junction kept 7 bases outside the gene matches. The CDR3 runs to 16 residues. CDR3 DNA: TGTGCCAGCTACAAATCTAGCGGGGGGAACACCGGGGAGCTGTTTTTT. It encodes CASYKSSGGNTGELFF.

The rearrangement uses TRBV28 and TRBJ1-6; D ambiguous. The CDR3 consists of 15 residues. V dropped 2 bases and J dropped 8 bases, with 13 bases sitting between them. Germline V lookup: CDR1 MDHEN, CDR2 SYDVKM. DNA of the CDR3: TGTGCCAGCAGTTTACCCCTAGGTCGTTATTCACCCCTCCACTTT. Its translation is CASSLPLGRYSPLHF.

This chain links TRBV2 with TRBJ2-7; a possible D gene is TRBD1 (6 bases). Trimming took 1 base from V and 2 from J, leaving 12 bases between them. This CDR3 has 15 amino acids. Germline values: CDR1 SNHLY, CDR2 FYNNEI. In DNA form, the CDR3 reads TGTGCCAGCAGTGAAGGTCTGTCAGGGGCCTACGAGCAGTACTTC. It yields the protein CASSEGLSGAYEQYF.

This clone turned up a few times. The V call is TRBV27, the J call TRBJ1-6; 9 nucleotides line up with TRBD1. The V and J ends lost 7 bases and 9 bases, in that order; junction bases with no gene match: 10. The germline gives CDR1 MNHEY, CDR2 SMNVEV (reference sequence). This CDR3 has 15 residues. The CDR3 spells CASTRLGTGTSPLHF. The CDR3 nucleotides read TGTGCCAGCACCCGACTTGGGACAGGGACTTCACCCCTCCACTTT.

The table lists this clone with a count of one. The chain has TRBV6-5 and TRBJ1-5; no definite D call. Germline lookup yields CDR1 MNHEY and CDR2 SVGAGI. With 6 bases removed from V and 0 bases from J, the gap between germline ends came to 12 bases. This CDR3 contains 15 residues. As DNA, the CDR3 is TGTGCCAGCAGCCCCCCCACAGATAGCAATCAGCCCCAGCATTTT. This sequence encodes CASSPPTDSNQPQHF.

CDR3 nucleotides: TGTGCCACCAGTGCCACAAGTCCGGCTCCCCGGGGTGAGCAGTTCTTC. This encodes CATSATSPAPRGEQFF. The V and J genes are TRBV24-1 and TRBJ2-1, with D possibly matching TRBD2 (5 bases). The CDR3 loop spans 16 amino acids. V lost 5 bases, J lost 9 bases, and 22 bases lay in between. The germline gives CDR1 KGHDR, CDR2 SFDVKD.

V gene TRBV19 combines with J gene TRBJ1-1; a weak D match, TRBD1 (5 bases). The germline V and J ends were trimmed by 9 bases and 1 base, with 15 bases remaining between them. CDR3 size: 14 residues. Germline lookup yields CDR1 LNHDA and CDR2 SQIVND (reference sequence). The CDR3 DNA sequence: TGTGCCAGCCCACTGGACACATGGAACACTGAAGCTTTCTTT. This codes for CASPLDTWNTEAFF.

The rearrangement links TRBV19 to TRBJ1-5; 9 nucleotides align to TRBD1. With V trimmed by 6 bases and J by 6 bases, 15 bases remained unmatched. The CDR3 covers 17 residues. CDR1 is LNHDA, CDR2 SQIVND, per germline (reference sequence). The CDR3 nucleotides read TGTGCCAGTAGGATCTACACCGGGACAGGGTATGGTCAGCCCCAGCATTTT. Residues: CASRIYTGTGYGQPQHF.

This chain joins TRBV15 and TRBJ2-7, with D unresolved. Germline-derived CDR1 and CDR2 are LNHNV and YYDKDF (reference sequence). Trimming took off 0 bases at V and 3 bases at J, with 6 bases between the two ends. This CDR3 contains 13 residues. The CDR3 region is CATSRDRSYEQYF. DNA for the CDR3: TGTGCCACCAGCAGAGATCGGAGCTACGAGCAGTACTTC. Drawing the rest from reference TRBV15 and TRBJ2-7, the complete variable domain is DAMVIQNPRYQVTQFGKPVTLSCSQTLNHNVMYWYQQKSSQAPKLLFHYYDKDFNNEADTPDNFQSRRPNTSFCFLDIRSPGLGDTAMYLCATSRDRSYEQYFGPGTRLTVT.

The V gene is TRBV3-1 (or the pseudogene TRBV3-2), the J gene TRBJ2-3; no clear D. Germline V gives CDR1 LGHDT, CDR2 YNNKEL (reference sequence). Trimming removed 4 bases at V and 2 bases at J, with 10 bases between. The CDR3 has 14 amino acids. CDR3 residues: CASSLPSPTDTQYF. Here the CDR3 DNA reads TGTGCCAGCAGCCTTCCATCCCCCACAGATACGCAGTATTTT.

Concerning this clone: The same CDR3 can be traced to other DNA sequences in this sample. The CDR3 DNA follows: TGTGCCAGCAGTTACCCCGAGGATAATTCACCCCTCCACTTT. It yields the protein CASSYPEDNSPLHF. The V and J genes are TRBV6-5 and TRBJ1-6; D gene ambiguous. Trimming shortened V by 2 bases and J by 5 bases, and 7 bases separated the two germline ends. This CDR3 is built from 14 residues. Per germline, CDR1 MNHEY and CDR2 SVGAGI.

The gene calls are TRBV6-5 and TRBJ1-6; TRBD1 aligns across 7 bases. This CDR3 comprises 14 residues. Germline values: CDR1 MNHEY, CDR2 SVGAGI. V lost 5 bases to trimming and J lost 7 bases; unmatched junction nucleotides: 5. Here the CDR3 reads CASSRQGPNSPLHF. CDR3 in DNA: TGTGCCAGCAGTCGACAGGGTCCAAATTCACCCCTCCACTTT.

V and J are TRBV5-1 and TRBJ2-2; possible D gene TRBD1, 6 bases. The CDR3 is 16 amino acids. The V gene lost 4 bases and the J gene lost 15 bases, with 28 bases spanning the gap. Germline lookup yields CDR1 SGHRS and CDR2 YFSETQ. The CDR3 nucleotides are TGCGCCAGCAGCCCGACAGGCCAATCTTCCCCCTTTTTTTTGTTTTTT. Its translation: CASSPTGQSSPFFLFF.

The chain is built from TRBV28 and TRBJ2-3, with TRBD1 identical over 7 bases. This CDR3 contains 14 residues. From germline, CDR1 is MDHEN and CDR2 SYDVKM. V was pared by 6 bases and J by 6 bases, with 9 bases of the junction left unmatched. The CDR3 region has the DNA TGTGCCAGCAGGCTAGGGGGCTACGGGGATACGCAGTATTTT. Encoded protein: CASRLGGYGDTQYF.